The 21 T cell receptor beta chains below all came from one sample that was sequenced in a study of CD8 T cells in ankylosing spondylitis. TCRdb re-called the 5' RACE reads with MiXCR, one entry per CDR3 protein. Of 150,000 to 200,000 distinct CDR3 sequences listed, roughly 11% are singletons. Sequences were obtained from blood, either unsorted or a sorted T cell fraction (not recorded which). Receptor source: a male donor with ankylosing spondylitis or in good health (not recorded which).

This clonotype showed up many times. CDR3 sequence: CASSSGGGWTDTQYF. The CDR3, as DNA: TGTGCCAGCAGTTCCGGTGGGGGCTGGACAGATACGCAGTATTTT. The V gene is TRBV6-5, the J gene TRBJ2-3, with D possibly TRBD1 on 6 matching bases. The CDR3 loop spans 15 amino acids. V was shortened by 4 bases and J by 3 bases, with 14 bases between the two germline ends. Germline CDR1 is MNHEY and CDR2 is SVGAGI.

This clonotype came up a few times. The CDR3 DNA is TGTGCCAGCAGCTCTGGGCTCAGGGGTGGAGAGACCCAGTACTTC. Its translation: CASSSGLRGGETQYF. V gene TRBV7-9 combines with J gene TRBJ2-5; weak D call: TRBD1 (6 bases). The CDR3 extends over 15 amino acids. Germline lookup yields CDR1 SEHNR and CDR2 FQNEAQ (reference sequence). V lost 4 bases, J lost 4 bases, and 16 bases lay in between.

V usage is TRBV19 and J usage is TRBJ1-5; D is perhaps TRBD2 (6 bases). The end of the DNA is better explained by TRBJ2-3, so the J call may be wrong. Germline CDR1 LNHDA, CDR2 SQIVND (reference sequence). CDR3 size: 14 residues. CDR3 DNA sequence: TGTGCCAGTAGTACAGACACCGGAGGGCGGCCCCAGTATTTT. Translated: CASSTDTGGRPQYF.

Many counts were recorded for this clonotype. The CDR3 nucleotides are TGCGCCAGCAGCCAACTATTCCTCCCTACGGGGGCGCAGGATGAGACCCAGTACTTC. It specifies CASSQLFLPTGAQDETQYF. V is TRBV4-1 and J is TRBJ2-5; D may be TRBD1 or TRBD2 (6 bases each). Per the germline V gene, CDR1 is MGHRA and CDR2 is YSYEKL. The CDR3 has 19 residues. V lost 2 bases to trimming and J lost 5 bases, with 27 bases between them.

This clonotype has more than one count but fewer than ten. The chain links TRBV6-6 to TRBJ2-7; TRBD1 agrees at 7 bases. The length of the CDR3 is 13 residues. Germline V gives CDR1 MNHNY, CDR2 SVGAGI (reference sequence). V trimming: 6 bases; J trimming: 5 bases; junction bases outside the gene matches: 7. For the CDR3, the DNA is TGTGCCAGCAGCTTGACAGGGCCAAACGAGCAGTACTTC. Translation: CASSLTGPNEQYF.

As concerns this clonotype: Lacking the conserved final phenylalanine or tryptophan, this CDR3 likely reflects a read error. The V and J genes are TRBV12-3 or TRBV12-4 and TRBJ1-1; D gene uncertain. The CDR3 is made up of 13 amino acids. V lost 3 bases, J lost 0 bases, and 5 bases lay in between. CDR3 DNA sequence: TGTGCCAGCAGTTTTCAGGTGAACACTGAAGCTTTCCTT. Its translation: CASSFQVNTEAFL.

This chain joins TRBV7-9 and TRBJ2-4; a weak D match, TRBD1 (6 bases). CDR1 and CDR2 from the germline V gene are SEHNR and FQNEAQ (reference sequence). This CDR3 contains 14 residues. Trimming cost V 0 bases and J 5 bases, with 8 bases left between them. CDR3 sequence reads: CASSLAGGENIQYF. The CDR3, as DNA: TGTGCCAGCAGCTTAGCAGGGGGTGAAAACATTCAGTACTTC.

This clonotype has at least ten counts. The chain employs TRBV10-2 and TRBJ1-1; D may be TRBD1 (6 bases). Germline V gene sequence: CDR1 WSHSY, CDR2 SAAADI. Trimming took off 3 bases at V and 11 bases at J, with 28 bases between the two ends. The CDR3 loop spans 17 amino acids. DNA for the CDR3: TGCGCCAGCAGTGATAGGGGGGAGATCGATAGGGCCAAAGGGGCTTTCTTT. Translation gives CASSDRGEIDRAKGAFF.

This clonotype was detected ten times or more. The V gene is TRBV5-8, the J gene TRBJ2-7; the D gene is possibly TRBD1 (6 bases). Germline values: CDR1 SGHTS, CDR2 YDEGEE. The V gene lost 0 bases and the J gene lost 4 bases, with 11 bases spanning the gap. The CDR3 extends over 14 amino acids. CDR3 loop: CASSLVPDRYEQYF. The CDR3, as DNA: TGTGCCAGCAGCTTGGTCCCCGACAGGTACGAGCAGTACTTC.

This clonotype was observed at least ten times. V is TRBV20-1 and J is TRBJ2-3, with D unclear. Germline lookup yields CDR1 DFQATT and CDR2 SNEGSKA (reference sequence). The length of the CDR3 is 14 residues. The V end was cut by 6 bases, the J end by 2 bases, with 15 bases between. CDR3: CSASPGRNTDTQYF. CDR3 coding DNA: TGCAGTGCGTCCCCGGGTAGGAACACAGATACGCAGTATTTT.

This clonotype has more than one count but fewer than ten. The CDR3 sequence is CSASVPSGRNTDTQYF. The CDR3 DNA sequence: TGCAGTGCTAGCGTCCCTAGCGGGAGGAACACAGATACGCAGTATTTT. V gene TRBV20-1 combines with J gene TRBJ2-3, with 11 bases aligning to TRBD2. V dropped 3 bases and J dropped 2; count of bases not matched to a gene: 7. CDR3 length: 16 residues. Germline V gene data show CDR1 as DFQATT and CDR2 as SNEGSKA (reference sequence).

The chain links TRBV18 to TRBJ1-2; D perhaps matches TRBD1 (5 bases). This CDR3 has 16 amino acids. The germline CDR1 and CDR2 sequences are KGHSH and LQKENI. V was cut by 3 bases and J by 0 bases, with 14 bases left in between. The CDR3 DNA follows: TGTGCCAGCTCACCTGCGGGGCTCTCTGCTAACTATGGCTACACCTTC. It translates to CASSPAGLSANYGYTF. The full variable domain, rest sourced from reference TRBV18 and TRBJ1-2, is NAGVMQNPRHLVRRRGQEARLRCSPMKGHSHVYWYRQLPEEGLKFMVYLQKENIIDESGMPKERFSAEFPKEGPSILRIQQVVRGDSAAYFCASSPAGLSANYGYTFGSGTRLTVV.

This clonotype was found many times. V gene TRBV5-1 combines with J gene TRBJ2-7, with TRBD2 matching over 11 bases. The J segment lost 4 bases and the V segment lost 2 bases, leaving 5 bases of the junction unmatched. Germline V gene data show CDR1 as SGHRS and CDR2 as YFSETQ. The CDR3 runs to 15 residues. The CDR3 nucleotides are TGCGCCAGCAGCTTAACTAGCGGGGGCCGTTACGAGCAGTACTTC. As protein: CASSLTSGGRYEQYF.

The rearrangement links TRBV3-1 to TRBJ1-2, with D unclear. The V end was cut by 10 bases, the J end by 4 bases, with 22 bases between. Germline CDR1 is LGHDT and CDR2 is YNNKEL (reference sequence). The CDR3 runs to 15 residues. The CDR3 here is CATSLKGRPAYGYTF. CDR3 nucleotides: TGTGCCACCTCCCTGAAGGGTCGGCCCGCCTATGGCTACACCTTC. The complete variable domain, with remaining parts taken from reference TRBV3-1 and TRBJ1-2, reads DTAVSQTPKYLVTQMGNDKSIKCEQNLGHDTMYWYKQDSKKFLKIMFSYNNKELIINETVPNRFSPKSPDKAHLNLHINSLELGDSAVYFCATSLKGRPAYGYTFGSGTRLTVV.

Details on this clonotype: A much larger clone sits a single nucleotide away, making a read error possible. The chain links TRBV12-3 or TRBV12-4 to TRBJ1-1; D is unresolved. V shed 4 bases and J shed 1 base, with 13 bases lying between them. The length of the CDR3 is 15 residues. Written as DNA, the CDR3 is TGTGCCAGCAGTTCGGCCCCTCGGCGGAACACTGAAGCTTTCTTT. Translated: CASSSAPRRNTEAFF.

This clonotype showed up many times. V is TRBV12-2 and J is TRBJ2-7. TRBV12-2 is noted as a pseudogene. This CDR3 is 15 amino acids long. CDR3 nucleotide sequence: TGTGCAAGTCGCAGAGAGGTCAGGATATCCTACGAGCAGTACTTC. Translation gives CASRREVRISYEQYF.

This clonotype was picked up many times. This sequence joins TRBV6-1 and TRBJ1-5, with D unresolved. Looked up from germline, CDR1 is MNHNS and CDR2 is SASEGT. The CDR3 is made up of 13 amino acids. Trimming shortened V by 2 bases and J by 7 bases, and 9 bases separated the two germline ends. The DNA for the CDR3 is TGTGCCAGCAGTGAAAATTCTCAGCAGCCCCAGCATTTT. The encoded protein is CASSENSQQPQHF.

This clonotype was seen many times. V and J are TRBV10-3 and TRBJ2-3, with 9 bases aligning to TRBD2. The CDR3 covers 16 residues. V was clipped by 6 bases and J by 5 bases; unmatched bases: 12. The germline CDR1 and CDR2 sequences are ENHRY and SYGVKD. CDR3 protein: CAIRAPLAGAQDTQYF. For the CDR3, the DNA is TGTGCCATCAGGGCCCCTTTAGCGGGAGCGCAAGATACGCAGTATTTT.

The sample holds many counts of this clonotype. The chain uses TRBV6-5 and TRBJ1-1; a weak D match, TRBD1 (5 bases). Trimming stripped 4 bases from V and 1 base from J, with 13 bases between. The CDR3 is made up of 15 amino acids. CDR1 and CDR2 (germline): MNHEY, SVGAGI. CDR3 nucleotide sequence: TGTGCCAGCAGTTCCTGGGGCGAGGGGAACACTGAAGCTTTCTTT. It specifies CASSSWGEGNTEAFF.

This clonotype appeared many times. The chain carries TRBV28 and TRBJ1-2, with D possibly TRBD1 on 5 matching bases. Germline CDR1 and CDR2: MDHEN and SYDVKM. The CDR3 has 15 residues. V was pared by 3 bases and J by 7 bases, with 18 bases between. DNA for the CDR3: TGTGCCAGCAGTTTGGCCGGGACTTCAGGAAGTGGCTACACCTTC. This encodes CASSLAGTSGSGYTF.

This clonotype was detected ten times or more. This sequence joins TRBV2 and TRBJ1-2; unclear D gene. CDR3 length: 14 amino acids. V dropped 6 bases and J dropped 5 bases, with 16 bases sitting between them. The germline V gene encodes CDR1 SNHLY and CDR2 FYNNEI. CDR3 region: CASSYREPRYGYTF. CDR3 nucleotides: TGTGCCAGCAGCTATAGGGAACCTCGGTATGGCTACACCTTC.